This entry lists 11 T cell receptor beta chains sequenced from one sample in a study of CXCR3-negative and CXCR3-positive naive CD8 T cells. The method, 5' RACE with UMI labels, was used to prepare the TRB cDNA libraries. TCRdb reprocessed the 5' RACE reads and stores each CDR3 protein as one record, lacking DNA. The sample table includes under 85,000 distinct CDR3 sequences. The sequenced sample consisted of naive CXCR3- CD8+ T cells from blood. Subset in this sample: CD45RO-CCR7+CD27+CD95- naive CD8+ T cells lacking CXCR3 (TNR3-). These receptor sequences come from a human donor in good health. Some clones in this sample may be carry-over from other donors' samples.

The chain recombines TRBV21-1 with TRBJ2-1; absent DNA, TCRdb's TRBD2 call cannot be checked. TRBV21-1 has pseudogene status. This CDR3 has 16 amino acids. The CDR3: CASSNRGGARYNEQFF.

The chain uses TRBV20-1 and TRBJ1-1; TCRdb names TRBD1, which stays unverified in the absence of DNA. The CDR3 contains 14 residues. Germline V gene lookup returns CDR1 DFQATT and CDR2 SNEGSKA (reference sequence). CDR3 sequence: CSARTPGMNTEAFF.

The chain links TRBV29-1 to TRBJ2-6. The CDR3 has 14 residues. The germline V gene encodes CDR1 SQVTM and CDR2 ANQGSEA. The CDR3 is CSVDTGSGANVLTF.

The chain combines TRBV11-2 with TRBJ2-7; TCRdb's assignment of TRBD2 cannot be checked, as there is no DNA. CDR1 is SGHAT and CDR2 is FQNNGV in the germline V gene. The CDR3 consists of 15 residues. CDR3 in amino acids: CASSPSSALPYEQYF.

The CDR3 reads CASSLGDNQPQHF. The chain is built from TRBV5-1 and TRBJ1-5. The CDR3 has 13 residues. Germline values: CDR1 SGHRS, CDR2 YFSETQ.

J is TRBJ2-7 and V is TRBV20-1; absent DNA, TCRdb's TRBD2 call cannot be checked. Germline V CDR1 and CDR2: DFQATT, SNEGSKA (reference sequence). This CDR3 contains 11 residues. CDR3 loop: CSAPLGGEQYF.

CDR3 sequence: CASSRGTGAYNEQFF. V gene TRBV6-5 combines with J gene TRBJ2-1; TCRdb returns TRBD1, unconfirmable since there is no DNA. CDR1 MNHEY and CDR2 SVGAGI come from the germline V gene. There are 15 residues in the CDR3.

The V and J genes are TRBV5-5 and TRBJ2-1. There are 15 residues in the CDR3. Germline loops: CDR1 SGHKS, CDR2 YYEKEE (reference sequence). Here the CDR3 reads CASSLSSHSYNEQFF.

The rearrangement joins TRBV28 to TRBJ2-7; the TCRdb call, TRBD1, lacks DNA for checking. The CDR3 has 14 residues. Germline CDR1 and CDR2: MDHEN and SYDVKM. The CDR3 loop reads CASNSGTGFYEQYF.

The gene calls are TRBV12-3 or TRBV12-4 and TRBJ2-5; checking the TCRdb D call of TRBD2 is not possible without DNA. The CDR3 runs to 12 residues. CDR3 residues: CASRSPRETQYF.

V and J are TRBV14 and TRBJ2-1; TCRdb names TRBD2, which stays unverified in the absence of DNA. This CDR3 spans 16 amino acids. Looked up from germline, CDR1 is SGHDN and CDR2 is FVKESK. CDR3 sequence: CASSQDRLADWFEQFF.